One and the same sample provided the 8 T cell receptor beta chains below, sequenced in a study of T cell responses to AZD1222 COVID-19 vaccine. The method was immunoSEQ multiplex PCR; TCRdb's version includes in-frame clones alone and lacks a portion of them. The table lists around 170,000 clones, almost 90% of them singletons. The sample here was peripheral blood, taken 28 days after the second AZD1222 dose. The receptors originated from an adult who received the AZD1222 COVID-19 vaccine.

CDR3 sequence: CASSTRQGGFTEAFF. For the CDR3, the DNA is TGTGCCAGCAGCACCCGACAGGGCGGTTTCACTGAAGCTTTCTTT. The chain joins TRBV9 to TRBJ1-1, with 7 bases lining up with TRBD1. The CDR3 is made up of 15 amino acids. V lost 4 bases and J lost 4; bases outside the gene matches: 10. Per germline, CDR1 SGDLS and CDR2 YYNGEE.

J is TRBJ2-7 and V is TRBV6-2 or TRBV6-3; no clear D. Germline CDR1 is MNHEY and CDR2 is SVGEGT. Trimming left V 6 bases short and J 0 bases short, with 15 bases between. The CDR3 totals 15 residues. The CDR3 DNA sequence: TGTGCCAGCAGACCTAGGGTCTTGAGCTCCTACGAGCAGTACTTC. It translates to CASRPRVLSSYEQYF.

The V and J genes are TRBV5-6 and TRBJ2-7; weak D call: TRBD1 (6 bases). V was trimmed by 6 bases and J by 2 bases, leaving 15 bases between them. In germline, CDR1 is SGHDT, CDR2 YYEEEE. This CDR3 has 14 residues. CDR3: CASTTGTLTYEQYF. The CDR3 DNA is TGTGCCAGCACCACAGGGACATTAACCTACGAGCAGTACTTC.

CDR3 in amino acids: CASSLRGSNTGELFF. Written as DNA, the CDR3 is TGTGCCAGCAGTCTAAGGGGGTCGAACACCGGGGAGCTGTTTTTT. The chain joins TRBV7-9 to TRBJ2-2; TRBD1 is a possible D gene (6 bases). Germline CDR1 SEHNR, CDR2 FQNEAQ (reference sequence). The CDR3 extends over 15 amino acids. The V and J ends lost 6 bases and 0 bases respectively, with 11 bases between them.

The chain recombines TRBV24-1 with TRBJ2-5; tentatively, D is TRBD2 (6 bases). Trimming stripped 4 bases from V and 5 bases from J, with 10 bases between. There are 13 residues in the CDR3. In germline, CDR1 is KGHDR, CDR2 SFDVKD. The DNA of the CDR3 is TGTGCCACCAGTGACGGGGGTGGGGAGACCCAGTACTTC. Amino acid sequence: CATSDGGGETQYF.

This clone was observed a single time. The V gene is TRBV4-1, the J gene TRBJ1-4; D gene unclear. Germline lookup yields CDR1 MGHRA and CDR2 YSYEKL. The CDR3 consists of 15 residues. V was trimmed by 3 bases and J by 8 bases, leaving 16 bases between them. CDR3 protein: CASSQPRALSEKLFF. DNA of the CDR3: TGCGCCAGCAGCCAGCCCCGGGCCCTTTCGGAAAAACTGTTTTTT.

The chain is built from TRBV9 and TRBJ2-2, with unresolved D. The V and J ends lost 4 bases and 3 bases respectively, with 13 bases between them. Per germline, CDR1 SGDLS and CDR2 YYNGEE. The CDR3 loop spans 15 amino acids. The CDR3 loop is CASSPQPRDTGELFF. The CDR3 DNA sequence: TGTGCCAGCAGCCCCCAGCCTAGGGACACCGGGGAGCTGTTTTTT.

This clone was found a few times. CDR3 nucleotide sequence: TGCGCCAGCAGCCCGGGGACACCAACAAGGGACACAGATACGCAGTATTTT. It codes for CASSPGTPTRDTDTQYF. V is TRBV5-1 and J is TRBJ2-3, with D possibly being TRBD1 (6 bases). Deletions cut 4 bases from V and 2 bases from J, with 20 bases between. The CDR3 totals 17 residues. Per the germline V gene, CDR1 is SGHRS and CDR2 is YFSETQ.